These T cell receptor beta chains were read from a single sample in a study of cytotoxic CD8 clonotypes in ibrutinib-treated CLL. The method was immunoSEQ multiplex PCR; TCRdb's version includes in-frame clones alone and lacks a portion of them. This table holds just over 35,000 clones, 71% found once. The sequenced sample was PBMCs, obtained at disease progression, from a patient treated with ibrutinib. These receptors were collected from a human donor with chronic lymphocytic leukemia. The CDR3 runs from the conserved cysteine through the conserved F or W. Each record gives: J gene, clone size, D gene, V gene, CDR3 DNA, CDR3 protein. D genes are given only for firm matches. Size is stated for part of the rows, as once, few or many counts, or as a class when the clone is expanded.

j_gene: TRBJ1-5; abundance: .; d_gene: .; v_gene: TRBV6-5; CDR3nt: TGTGCCAGCAGTTACGGGGGACGCAATCAGCCCCAGCATTTT; CDR3aa: CASSYGGRNQPQHF
j_gene: TRBJ1-4; abundance: few; d_gene: .; v_gene: TRBV10-3; CDR3nt: TGTGCCATCAGTGAGTCATCGGGGACCCAGGCAACTAATGAAAAACTGTTTTTT; CDR3aa: CAISESSGTQATNEKLFF
j_gene: TRBJ2-3; abundance: few; d_gene: .; v_gene: TRBV5-1; CDR3nt: TGCGCCAGCGGGCAGGGTGGCACAGATACGCAGTATTTT; CDR3aa: CASGQGGTDTQYF
j_gene: TRBJ1-3; abundance: .; d_gene: .; v_gene: TRBV14; CDR3nt: TGTGCCAGCAGCCCTTGGGCCCGGGGCTCCTCTGGAAACACCATATATTTT; CDR3aa: CASSPWARGSSGNTIYF
j_gene: TRBJ2-1; abundance: .; d_gene: TRBD1; v_gene: TRBV25-1; CDR3nt: TGTGCCAGCAGTCCCCGGGACAGGGATCGTAATGAGCAGTTCTTC; CDR3aa: CASSPRDRDRNEQFF
j_gene: TRBJ1-3; abundance: .; d_gene: .; v_gene: TRBV19; CDR3nt: TGTGCCAGTAGTATAGGACAGTCTGGAAACACCATATATTTT; CDR3aa: CASSIGQSGNTIYF
j_gene: TRBJ1-4; abundance: medium-sized; d_gene: .; v_gene: TRBV10-3; CDR3nt: TGTGCCATCAGTGAGTCGAATGGATCCCCAAGAAAACTGTTTTTT; CDR3aa: CAISESNGSPRKLFF
j_gene: TRBJ2-3; abundance: .; d_gene: .; v_gene: TRBV5-6; CDR3nt: TGTGCCAGCAGCTTGAGGGGGGCCCTGGATACGCAGTATTTT; CDR3aa: CASSLRGALDTQYF
j_gene: TRBJ2-2; abundance: .; d_gene: TRBD1; v_gene: TRBV25-1; CDR3nt: TGTGCCAGCGGCCGACAGGGGGTCACCGGGGAGCTGTTTTTT; CDR3aa: CASGRQGVTGELFF
j_gene: TRBJ2-7; abundance: .; d_gene: TRBD1; v_gene: TRBV23-1; CDR3nt: TGCGCCAGTAAAACGGACAGGGTAAGGTTCTACGAGCAGTACTTC; CDR3aa: CASKTDRVRFYEQYF
j_gene: TRBJ1-5; abundance: .; d_gene: .; v_gene: TRBV19; CDR3nt: TGTGCCAGATTCTATTATAGCAATCAGCCCCAGCATTTT; CDR3aa: CARFYYSNQPQHF
j_gene: TRBJ2-1; abundance: few; d_gene: .; v_gene: TRBV27; CDR3nt: TGTGCCAGCAGCCGCCGGGCGGGTCTCTACAATGAGCAGTTCTTC; CDR3aa: CASSRRAGLYNEQFF
j_gene: TRBJ2-5; abundance: .; d_gene: .; v_gene: TRBV19; CDR3nt: TGTGCCAGTAGTAGACATAGGATGGAGACCCAGTACTTC; CDR3aa: CASSRHRMETQYF
j_gene: TRBJ1-6; abundance: .; d_gene: .; v_gene: TRBV6-1; CDR3nt: TGTGCCAGCAGTGAAGGAGGACACCCAACGACTTCACCCCTCCACTTT; CDR3aa: CASSEGGHPTTSPLHF
j_gene: TRBJ1-3; abundance: .; d_gene: .; v_gene: TRBV5-6; CDR3nt: TGTGCCAGCAGCTTTTCCACGCCTGGAAACACCATATATTTT; CDR3aa: CASSFSTPGNTIYF
j_gene: TRBJ2-7; abundance: .; d_gene: .; v_gene: TRBV9; CDR3nt: TGTGCCAGCAGCGTAGATGTGGGGGCTTTGTACGAGCAGTACTTC; CDR3aa: CASSVDVGALYEQYF
j_gene: TRBJ1-4; abundance: .; d_gene: TRBD1; v_gene: TRBV7-9; CDR3nt: TGTGCCAGCAGCGGAGGGACAGGGCAGATGGTCGGAGAAAAACTGTTTTTT; CDR3aa: CASSGGTGQMVGEKLFF
j_gene: TRBJ2-5; abundance: .; d_gene: .; v_gene: TRBV4-2; CDR3nt: TGTGCCAGCAGCCAAGAACAAAGAGAGACCCAGTACTTC; CDR3aa: CASSQEQRETQYF
j_gene: TRBJ1-2; abundance: .; d_gene: .; v_gene: TRBV19; CDR3nt: TGTGCCAGTAGTATAGACCCCTGGGGGTCGGCTGGCTACACCTTC; CDR3aa: CASSIDPWGSAGYTF
j_gene: TRBJ1-2; abundance: .; d_gene: .; v_gene: TRBV4-2; CDR3nt: TGTGCCAGCAGCCAGGGCGGAGCTAACTATGGCTACACCTTC; CDR3aa: CASSQGGANYGYTF
j_gene: TRBJ1-2; abundance: .; d_gene: .; v_gene: TRBV29-1; CDR3nt: TGCAGCGTCCCAGGCTACACCTTC; CDR3aa: CSVPGYTF
j_gene: TRBJ2-1; abundance: .; d_gene: .; v_gene: TRBV7-9; CDR3nt: TGTGCCAGCAGCCTTTTAGGGGCGTCCTACAATGAGCAGTTCTTC; CDR3aa: CASSLLGASYNEQFF
j_gene: TRBJ1-1; abundance: .; d_gene: .; v_gene: TRBV5-4; CDR3nt: TGTGCCAGCAGCTCCGGACAGCCGAACACTGAAGCTTTCTTT; CDR3aa: CASSSGQPNTEAFF